This T cell receptor beta chain was sequenced in a study of Tregs in tolerant kidney transplant recipients. This CDR3 is built from 17 residues. J gave up 12 bases and V 1 base, and 18 bases lay outside the gene matches. Germline CDR1 reads SGHDN; CDR2 reads FVKESK. Thawed PBMCs were FACS-sorted into unstimulated CD4+CD25+CD127- regulatory T cells, CD4+CD25- non-regulatory cells, CD4 and CD8 cells. Thawed PBMCs were rested overnight at 37°C with around 180 IU/ml IL-2 before regulatory T cell sorting. The data were produced by immunoSEQ multiplex PCR, yet TCRdb's version contains in-frame clones alone and is incomplete. The sample gives fewer than 65,000 clones, approximately 83% of which show up once; 2.1% is in the top ten.

This receptor was identified in a human donor who received a combined kidney and bone marrow transplant. Specimen: Tregs from blood, collected before the transplant. The V call is TRBV14, the J call TRBJ1-2; the match to TRBD1 covers 9 bases. CDR3 in amino acids: CASSQAVLGTGPPGDTF. CDR3 sequence (DNA): TGTGCCAGCAGCCAAGCTGTCCTCGGGACAGGGCCCCCGGGAGACACCTTC.